This TCR beta chain appears in the sequencing data of a study of blood T cells in healthy people across ages. Notes on the study in general: In the absence of known donor CMV status, changes in expanded clonotypes were possibly confounded. Higher diversity, along with more naive CD4+ cells, distinguished long-lived donors from aged donors.

Each donor's blood draw was around 10 milliliters of peripheral blood. CDR3 size: 17 residues. The germline V gene has CDR1 MNHNY and CDR2 SVGAGI (reference sequence). The ends lost 3 bases at V and 5 bases at J; junction bases unmatched: 9. For the second PCR, which ran for roughly 6 to 12 cycles, a sample-barcoded 5' primer and a J-beta primer mix were used. Sequencing yielded, for each sample, at least 3 million paired-end reads carrying CDR3. One entry per CDR3 protein, called by TCRdb with MiXCR from the 5' RACE reads. The data hold about 2 million distinct CDR3 sequences, with around 50% observed a single time. Worth noting for this clonotype: Its cognate antigen is unknown.

This receptor was taken from a woman aged 40-49 years in good health. The specimen sequenced was blood. This rearrangement joins TRBV6-6 to TRBJ1-6, with 8 bases that match TRBD1. CDR3 in amino acids: CASSYIRPDRDNSPLHF. The CDR3 coding sequence is TGTGCCAGCAGTTATATCCGCCCGGACAGGGATAATTCACCCCTCCACTTT.